The 25 T cell receptor beta chains reported below all come from one sample, sequenced in a study of tumor-infiltrating lymphocytes in primary liver carcinoma. Germline DNA was also extracted, and blood RNA derived from unsorted whole blood. With around 520 ng total RNA as template and a constant-region primer, TCR beta cDNA was made. Libraries covering TCR beta were generated through three nested multiplex PCR rounds (using a slightly modified ARM-PCR). TRBV1-TRBV30 forward primers paired with a C-beta reverse primer drove the first two PCR rounds, around 9 cycles each. TCRdb re-called the multiplex PCR reads through MiXCR, storing one row per CDR3 protein. The sample has 150,000 to 200,000 distinct CDR3 sequences; about 60% are singletons. Sequenced sample: peripheral blood. Receptor source: a middle-aged man with primary liver carcinoma and hepatitis B virus infection.

This clonotype was recorded many times. The chain joins TRBV11-3 to TRBJ2-1; 7 bases fit TRBD2. The CDR3 is 15 amino acids. V lost 5 bases to trimming and J lost 9 bases; unmatched junction nucleotides: 13. CDR1 and CDR2 (germline): SGHNT, YENEEA. In DNA, the CDR3 is TGTGCCAGCAGCCCTCGAGGGAGGGTTCGGGGTGAGCAGTTCTTC. This sequence encodes CASSPRGRVRGEQFF.

This clonotype came up many times. This sequence joins TRBV29-1 and TRBJ2-7; D might be TRBD2 (5 bases). Germline loops: CDR1 SQVTM, CDR2 ANQGSEA. The length of the CDR3 is 11 residues. CDR3 sequence reads: CGVGETYEQYF. The CDR3 DNA sequence: TGCGGAGTCGGGGAAACCTACGAGCAGTACTTC.

About this clonotype itself: The conserved phenylalanine or tryptophan is not found at the CDR3 terminus, so this likely reflects a read error. The rearrangement joins TRBV11-2 to TRBJ2-7, with D unresolved. CDR1 SGHAT and CDR2 FQNNGV come from the germline V gene. The CDR3 contains 15 residues. V was trimmed by 5 bases and J by 6 bases, leaving 20 bases between them. The CDR3 spells CASSLWSCPSGEQYL. For the CDR3, the DNA is TGTGCCAGCAGCCTGTGGTCATGCCCCTCAGGCGAGCAGTACTTA.

V and J are TRBV24-1 and TRBJ2-1; D is undetermined. The V gene's germline CDR1 is KGHDR and CDR2 SFDVKD. The CDR3 is made up of 13 amino acids. Trimming left V 4 bases short and J 6 bases short, with 9 bases between. The CDR3 nucleotides are TGTGCCACCAGTGAACTGACGAGCAATGAGCAGTTCTTC. Protein product: CATSELTSNEQFF.

At least ten counts were recorded for this clonotype. V and J are TRBV29-1 and TRBJ2-7; 13 bases match TRBD2. The V segment lost 1 base and the J segment 0 bases; nucleotides outside the gene matches: 0. Per the germline V gene, CDR1 is SQVTM and CDR2 is ANQGSEA. The CDR3 is 15 residues long. CDR3 DNA sequence: TGCAGCGTTGAAGGGACTAGCGGGAGCTCCTACGAGCAGTACTTC. Its protein is CSVEGTSGSSYEQYF.

The chain is built from TRBV12-3 or TRBV12-4 and TRBJ2-7; D perhaps matches TRBD2 (5 bases). The CDR3 length is 12 residues. The ends were cut back, 7 bases at V and 5 bases at J, with 12 bases in the middle. The DNA for the CDR3 is TGTGCCAGCACTACTGCCGGGGACGAGCAGTACTTC. The encoded protein is CASTTAGDEQYF.

As for this clonotype: This may come from a read error, since a much larger clone is one base off. This sequence joins TRBV11-2 and TRBJ2-5; 13 bases line up with TRBD2. The CDR3 sequence is 18 residues long. CDR1 is SGHAT and CDR2 is FQNNGV in the germline V gene. CDR3: CPSSLERTSGRSTWTQYF. The CDR3 coding sequence is TGTCCCAGCAGCTTGGAAAGGACTAGCGGGAGAAGCACGTGGACCCAGTACTTC.

The rearrangement uses TRBV29-1 and TRBJ2-3; D is ambiguous. Looked up from germline, CDR1 is SQVTM and CDR2 is ANQGSEA. The CDR3 loop spans 14 amino acids. The V and J ends lost 1 base and 0 bases respectively, with 8 bases between them. In DNA form, the CDR3 reads TGCAGCGTTGAAGGCGCATCTAGCACAGATACGCAGTATTTT. This translates into CSVEGASSTDTQYF.

In this sample, this clonotype turned up a few times. This rearrangement joins TRBV6-2 or TRBV6-3 to TRBJ1-5; 7 nucleotides match TRBD1. Looked up from germline, CDR1 is MNHEY and CDR2 is SVGEGT. Germline trimming cut 6 bases from V and 5 bases from J; bases unmatched to any gene: 4. The CDR3 is 13 residues long. This CDR3 reads CASRGRGDQPQHF. The DNA of the CDR3 is TGTGCCAGCAGAGGCAGGGGGGATCAGCCCCAGCATTTT.

Note on this clonotype: Since the CDR3 does not end with the conserved phenylalanine or tryptophan, this likely comes from a read error. The rearrangement links TRBV5-1 to TRBJ1-2; 7 positions match TRBD1. This CDR3 is 13 amino acids long. Per the germline V gene, CDR1 is SGHRS and CDR2 is YFSETQ. After removal of 6 bases from V and 3 bases from J, the junction contained 5 bases not matched to a gene. The CDR3 DNA is TGCGCCAGCAAAACAGGGGCGGACTATGGCTACACCCTC. Its translation: CASKTGADYGYTL.

As for this clonotype: One end of the junction is discordant with germline, which a read error may explain. This chain links TRBV11-2 with TRBJ2-1; the D gene could be TRBD1 or TRBD2 (5 bases each). Germline V lookup: CDR1 SGHAT, CDR2 FQNNGV. The CDR3 contains 16 residues. The CDR3 nucleotides read TGTACCAGCAGTACGCCCACCGGGGCTCTTCTCAATGAGCAGTTCTTC. This translates into CTSSTPTGALLNEQFF.

A single count supports this clonotype. At one end the junction does not follow the germline gene, possibly because of a read error. The chain is built from TRBV6-6 and TRBJ2-1, with TRBD2 identical over 11 bases. This CDR3 spans 19 amino acids. Germline lookup yields CDR1 MNHNY and CDR2 SVGAGI (reference sequence). CDR3 amino acids: CASSYSQGRGTSGYNKQFF. The CDR3 region has the DNA TGTGCCAGCAGTTACTCGCAGGGGCGGGGGACTAGCGGCTACAATAAGCAGTTCTTC.

The J gene is TRBJ2-3, the V gene TRBV5-5, with 11 bases fitting TRBD2. Germline V gives CDR1 SGHKS, CDR2 YYEKEE (reference sequence). V shed 5 bases and J 3 bases; nucleotides not matched to a gene: 5. The CDR3 totals 15 residues. The CDR3 is CASSPTSGRTDTQYF. In nucleotides, the CDR3 is TGTGCCAGCAGTCCAACTAGCGGGAGAACAGATACGCAGTATTTT.

As for this clonotype: An end of the junction does not agree with germline; a read error may underlie this. The chain links TRBV11-2 to TRBJ1-6; D gene ambiguous. The germline V gene has CDR1 SGHAT and CDR2 FQNNGV. The CDR3 extends over 14 amino acids. CDR3 sequence: CASSFFLGNSPPHF. For the CDR3, the DNA is TGTGCCAGCAGCTTTTTTCTAGGGAATTCACCCCCCCACTTT.

The chain combines TRBV11-3 with TRBJ1-1; D is undetermined. V lost 10 bases to trimming and J lost 0 bases, with 15 bases between them. Germline V gene data show CDR1 as SGHNT and CDR2 as YENEEA. The length of the CDR3 is 14 residues. CDR3 bases: TGTGCCAACAGTCTCACACCCATGAACACTGAAGCTTTCTTT. It encodes CANSLTPMNTEAFF. The variable domain in full, with the rest retrieved from reference TRBV11-3 and TRBJ1-1, is EAGVVQSPRYKIIEKKQPVAFWCNPISGHNTLYWYLQNLGQGPELLIRYENEEAVDDSQLPKDRFSAERLKGVDSTLKIQPAELGDSAVYLCANSLTPMNTEAFFGQGTRLTVV.

The CDR3 region is CASSQGLGQIPVEQYF. As DNA, the CDR3 is TGTGCCAGCAGCCAGGGGCTGGGACAGATCCCCGTCGAGCAGTACTTC. This sequence joins TRBV11-3 and TRBJ2-7; the match to TRBD1 covers 7 bases. CDR3 length equals 16 residues. V was pared by 5 bases and J by 6 bases, with 16 bases of the junction left unmatched. The germline CDR1 and CDR2 sequences are SGHNT and YENEEA.

This chain joins TRBV5-1 and TRBJ1-3; D is ambiguous. Deletions cut 0 bases from V and 2 bases from J, with 3 bases between. Germline V lookup: CDR1 SGHRS, CDR2 YFSETQ. The CDR3 extends over 13 amino acids. This CDR3 reads CASSLEAGNTIYF. The CDR3 coding sequence is TGCGCCAGCAGCTTGGAGGCTGGAAACACCATATATTTT.

Of note for this clonotype: A much larger clone is a single base away; this may be a read error. The V call is TRBV11-2, the J call TRBJ2-7; 8 bases are a match to TRBD2. V lost 5 bases and J lost 3; bases outside the gene matches: 9. The CDR3 covers 15 residues. Germline-derived CDR1 and CDR2 are SGHAT and FQNNGV. The CDR3 DNA follows: TGTGCCAGCAGCGTACCCTGGACTAGCCTCTACGAGCAGTACTTC. Translated: CASSVPWTSLYEQYF.

The sample holds many counts of this clonotype. The chain links TRBV11-1 to TRBJ1-1, with D maybe TRBD1 (6 bases). CDR1 is SGHAT, CDR2 FQDESV, per germline (reference sequence). V dropped 8 bases and J dropped 4 bases, with 11 bases sitting between them. The CDR3 covers 12 residues. The CDR3 loop is CASGEGGTEAFF. Here the CDR3 DNA reads TGTGCCAGCGGAGAAGGGGGCACTGAAGCTTTCTTT.

In regard to this clonotype: The junction departs from germline at one end; a sequencing error may be responsible. The rearrangement links TRBV5-4 to TRBJ2-1; D gene ambiguous. From germline, CDR1 is SGHNT and CDR2 YYREEE (reference sequence). The CDR3 length is 14 residues. The chain's CDR3 is CASNLDAPRNEQIF. CDR3 DNA: TGTGCCAGCAACTTGGACGCCCCCCGCAATGAGCAGATCTTC.

This clonotype has at least ten counts. The rearrangement joins TRBV11-2 to TRBJ2-7, with D unresolved. This CDR3 has 14 amino acids. Germline V CDR1 and CDR2: SGHAT, FQNNGV. V shed 5 bases and J shed 0 bases, with 11 bases lying between them. The CDR3 DNA reads as TGTGCCAGCAGCGCACGCCGTAGCTCCTACGAGCAGTACTTC. Amino acid sequence: CASSARRSSYEQYF.

Turning to this clonotype: At one of its ends the junction is not consistent with the germline gene, which may arise from a read error. This chain links TRBV6-6 with TRBJ2-7; TRBD2 matches 11 bases. The CDR3 consists of 14 residues. Germline CDR1 is MNHNY and CDR2 is SVGAGI (reference sequence). CDR3 in amino acids: CPSSYGTSGSQQYF. Here the CDR3 DNA reads TGTCCCAGCAGTTACGGTACTAGCGGGAGCCAGCAGTACTTC.

Notes on this clonotype: Compared with germline, one end of the junction differs, possibly owing to a read error. This chain links TRBV10-3 with TRBJ1-5; the D is unclear. Germline assignment: CDR1 ENHRY and CDR2 SYGVKD. This CDR3 region has 13 residues. CDR3 residues: CAICENSNQPQHF. The DNA for the CDR3 is TGTGCCATCTGTGAGAATAGTAATCAGCCCCAGCATTTT.

This chain links TRBV29-1 with TRBJ2-7; D not certain. V was pared by 7 bases and J by 4 bases, with 11 bases between. There are 11 residues in the CDR3. Germline CDR1 is SQVTM and CDR2 is ANQGSEA. CDR3 DNA: TGCAGCGCTAAACTTTATTACGAGCAGTACTTC. Its translation: CSAKLYYEQYF.

Notes on this clonotype: A read error is likely, as this CDR3 ends without the conserved phenylalanine or tryptophan. The DNA is omitted, as the CDR3 cannot be located on it reliably, and the CDR3 follows TCRdb's listing. The CDR3 region is CASSFEGVDTRYY. This chain links TRBV28 with TRBJ2-3; the table assigns TRBD1, which was not confirmed against the DNA. The CDR3 is made up of 13 amino acids, end residues included. Germline CDR1 MDHEN, CDR2 SYDVKM.